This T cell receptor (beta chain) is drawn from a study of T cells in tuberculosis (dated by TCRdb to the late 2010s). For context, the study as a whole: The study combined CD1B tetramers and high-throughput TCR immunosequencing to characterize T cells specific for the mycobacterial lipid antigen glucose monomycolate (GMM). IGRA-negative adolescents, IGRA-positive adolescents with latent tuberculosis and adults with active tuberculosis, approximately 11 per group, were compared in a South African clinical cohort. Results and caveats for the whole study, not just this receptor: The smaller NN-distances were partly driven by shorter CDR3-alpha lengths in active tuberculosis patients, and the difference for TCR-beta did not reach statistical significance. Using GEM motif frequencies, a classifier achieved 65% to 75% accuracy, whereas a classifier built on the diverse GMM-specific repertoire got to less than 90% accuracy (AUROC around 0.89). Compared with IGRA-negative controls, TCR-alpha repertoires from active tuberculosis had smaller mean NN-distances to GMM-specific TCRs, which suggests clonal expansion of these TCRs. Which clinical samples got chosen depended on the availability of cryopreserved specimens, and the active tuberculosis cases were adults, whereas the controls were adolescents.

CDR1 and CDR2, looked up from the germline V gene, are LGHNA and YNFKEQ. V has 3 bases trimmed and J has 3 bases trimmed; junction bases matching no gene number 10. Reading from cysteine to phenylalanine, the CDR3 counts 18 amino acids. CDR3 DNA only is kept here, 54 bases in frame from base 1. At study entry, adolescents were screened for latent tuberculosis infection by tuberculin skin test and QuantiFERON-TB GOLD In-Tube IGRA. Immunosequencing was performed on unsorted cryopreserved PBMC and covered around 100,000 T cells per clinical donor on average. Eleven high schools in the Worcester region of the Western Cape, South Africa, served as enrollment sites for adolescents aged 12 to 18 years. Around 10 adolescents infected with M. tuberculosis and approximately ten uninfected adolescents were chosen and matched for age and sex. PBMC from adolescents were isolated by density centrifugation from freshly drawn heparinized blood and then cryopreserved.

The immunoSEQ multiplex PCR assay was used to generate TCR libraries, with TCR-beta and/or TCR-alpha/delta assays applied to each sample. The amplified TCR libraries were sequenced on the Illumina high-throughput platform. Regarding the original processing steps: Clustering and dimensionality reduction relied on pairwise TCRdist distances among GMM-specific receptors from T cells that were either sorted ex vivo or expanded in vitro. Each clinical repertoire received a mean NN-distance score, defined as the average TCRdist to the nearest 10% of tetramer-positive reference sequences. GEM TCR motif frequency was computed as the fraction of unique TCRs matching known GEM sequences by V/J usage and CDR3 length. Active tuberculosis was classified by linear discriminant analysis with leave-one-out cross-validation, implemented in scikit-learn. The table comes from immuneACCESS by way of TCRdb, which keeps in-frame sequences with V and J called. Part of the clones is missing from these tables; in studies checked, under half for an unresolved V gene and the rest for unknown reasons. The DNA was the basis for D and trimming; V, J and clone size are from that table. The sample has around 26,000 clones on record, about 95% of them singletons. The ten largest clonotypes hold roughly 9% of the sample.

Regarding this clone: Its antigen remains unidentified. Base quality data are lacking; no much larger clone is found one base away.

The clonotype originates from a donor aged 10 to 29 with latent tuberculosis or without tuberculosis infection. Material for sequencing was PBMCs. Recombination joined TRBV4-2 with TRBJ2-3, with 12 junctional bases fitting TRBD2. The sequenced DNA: TGTGCCAGCAGCCATCCAAACCCTCTAGCGGGGGGGACAGATACGCAGTATTTT. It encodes CASSHPNPLAGGTDTQYF.